This record looks at one TCR beta chain sequence and its context. Its cognate antigen is unknown. This sample was included in a study of shared clonotypes between healthy human individuals. Study-wide findings and caveats: Enrolling few donors narrowed the genetic and exposure-history diversity that was represented.

Terminally differentiated effector memory CD45RA+ cells were excluded by CCR7 positive selection of CD45RO-negative cells. How the authors handled the data: Filtering differed for immunoSEQ, which gave only junction sequences without quality scores. This table comes from immunoSEQ multiplex PCR, and its TCRdb copy is limited to in-frame clones, with some not included. The V and J calls and the clone size are those of that table, but D and trimming were determined from the DNA. The data show almost 700,000 clones, about 90% seen once. Germline lookup yields CDR1 MRHNA and CDR2 SNTAGT. The V and J ends lost 4 bases and 0 bases, in that order; junction bases with no gene match: 3. The CDR3 length is 16 residues.

The genes are TRBV6-4 and TRBJ2-1; the match to TRBD2 covers 10 bases. Sequencing was performed on naive CD8+ T cells sorted from blood. The sequence came from a man aged 25-45 years in good health. CDR3 in DNA: TGTGCCAGCAGTGTTAGCGGGAGGAGCTCCTACAATGAGCAGTTCTTC. It codes for CASSVSGRSSYNEQFF.